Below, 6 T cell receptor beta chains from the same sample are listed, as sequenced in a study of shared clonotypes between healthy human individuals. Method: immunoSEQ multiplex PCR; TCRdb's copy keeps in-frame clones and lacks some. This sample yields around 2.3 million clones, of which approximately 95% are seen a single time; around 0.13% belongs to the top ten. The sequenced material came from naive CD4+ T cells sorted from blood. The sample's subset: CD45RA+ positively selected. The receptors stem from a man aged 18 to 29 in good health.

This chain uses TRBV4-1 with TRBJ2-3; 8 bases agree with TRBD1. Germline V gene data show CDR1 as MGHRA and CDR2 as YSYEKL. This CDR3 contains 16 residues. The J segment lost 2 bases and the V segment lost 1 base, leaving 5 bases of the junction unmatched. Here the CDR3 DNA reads TGCGCCAGCAGCCAAGTTACAGGGGGAAACACAGATACGCAGTATTTT. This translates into CASSQVTGGNTDTQYF.

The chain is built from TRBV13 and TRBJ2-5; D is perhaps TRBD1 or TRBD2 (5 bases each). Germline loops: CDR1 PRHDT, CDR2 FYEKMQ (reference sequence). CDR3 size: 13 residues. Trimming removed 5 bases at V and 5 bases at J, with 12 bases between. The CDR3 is CASSTREGETQYF. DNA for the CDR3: TGTGCCAGCAGCACCCGAGAGGGGGAGACCCAGTACTTC.

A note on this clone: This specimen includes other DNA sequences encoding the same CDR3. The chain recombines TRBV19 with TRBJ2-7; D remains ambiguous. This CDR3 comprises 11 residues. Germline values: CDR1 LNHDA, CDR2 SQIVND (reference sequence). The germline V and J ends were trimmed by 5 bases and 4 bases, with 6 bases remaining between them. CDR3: CASSDPYEQYF. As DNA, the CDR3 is TGTGCCAGTAGTGACCCGTACGAGCAGTACTTC.

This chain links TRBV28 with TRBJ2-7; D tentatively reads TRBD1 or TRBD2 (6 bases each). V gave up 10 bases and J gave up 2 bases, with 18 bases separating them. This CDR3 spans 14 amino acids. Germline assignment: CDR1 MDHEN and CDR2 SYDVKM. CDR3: CATAGGSRPYEQYF. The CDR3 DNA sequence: TGTGCCACCGCCGGGGGCTCCCGACCCTACGAGCAGTACTTC.

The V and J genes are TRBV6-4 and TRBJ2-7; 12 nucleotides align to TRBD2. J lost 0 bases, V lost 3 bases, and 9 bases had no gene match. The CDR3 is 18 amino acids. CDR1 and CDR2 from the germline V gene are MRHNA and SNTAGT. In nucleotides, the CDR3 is TGTGCCAGCAGTGAATTACTAGCGGGGGGATTCTCCTCCTACGAGCAGTACTTC. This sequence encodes CASSELLAGGFSSYEQYF.

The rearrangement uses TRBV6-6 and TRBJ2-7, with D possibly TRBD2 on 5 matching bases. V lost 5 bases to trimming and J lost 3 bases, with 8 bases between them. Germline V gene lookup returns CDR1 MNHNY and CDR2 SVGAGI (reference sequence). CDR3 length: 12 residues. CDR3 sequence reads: CASSKSGYEQYF. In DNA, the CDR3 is TGTGCCAGCAGTAAGAGCGGCTACGAGCAGTACTTC.